A selection of T cell receptor beta chains follows, all from one sample in a study of T cells after posttransplantation cyclophosphamide. Produced via immunoSEQ multiplex PCR; TCRdb's table is partial and in-frame only. Here the sample spans several thousand clones, about 81% being singletons. Sequencing used PBMCs, obtained after an allogeneic stem cell transplant with post-transplant cyclophosphamide. The source of these receptors is a female patient aged 45-65 years who received an allogeneic stem cell transplant from a related donor, was CMV-positive, and had no GVHD. The graft donor may be the source of some T cells. CDR3s leave out the opening cysteine and the closing phenylalanine or tryptophan. Fields, in order: J gene, V gene, CDR3 protein.

TRBJ1-3,TRBV4-1,ASSQDQVSAGNTIY
TRBJ1-6,TRBV25-1,ASSRRQGDSPLH
TRBJ1-1,TRBV19,ASSVADTLEVEAF
TRBJ2-7,TRBV10-3,ASEAGGDEQY
TRBJ1-2,TRBV6-5,ASSPGAYGYT
TRBJ2-7,TRBV5-6,ASTPGLAGGPAEYEQY
TRBJ2-1,TRBV5-1,ASSESDRGLRHEQF
TRBJ1-5,TRBV6-1,ASLFTGEGNQPQH
TRBJ2-7,TRBV5-1,ASSLARGYYEQY
TRBJ1-4,TRBV28,ASTLGGGREKLF
TRBJ2-2,TRBV5-4,ASSFDQGSGELF
TRBJ2-7,TRBV7-2,ASSFLSTSGGLYEQY
TRBJ2-1,TRBV5-1,ASSPTQGQDEQF
TRBJ1-2,TRBV6-6,ASSYRLQGPYGYT
TRBJ1-5,TRBV19,ASTMDRVVQPQH
TRBJ1-6,TRBV2,ASTGDRVSPLH
TRBJ2-1,TRBV5-1,ASSPGAGGYNEQF
NA,TRBV2,ASSGTRRVHEQY
TRBJ1-4,TRBV5-4,ASSPGQGGTGNEKLF
TRBJ2-7,TRBV7-9,ASSSLTAHYEQY
TRBJ1-1,TRBV5-1,ASSVATGRNTEAF
TRBJ2-3,TRBV19,ASSPPNRVGTDTQY
TRBJ1-1,TRBV28,ASSPRRGGNTEAF
TRBJ1-4,TRBV6-5,ASQRQYNEKLF